The 17 T cell receptor beta chains below were found in one sample sequenced in a study of vaccination and CD4 T cells after COVID-19. These receptors' antigens are unknown. Treatment noted: 10-day PBMC culture with coronavirus spike peptide pools or control peptides (ViraFEST assay). CD4+ T cells that had been cultured provided DNA sequenced with the Oncomine TCR Beta short-read assay. TCRdb re-derived calls from the PCR reads in MiXCR, one entry per CDR3 protein. In the table there are under 9,500 distinct CDR3 sequences, over 70% of which are singletons. Sequenced: CD4+ T cells from blood, cultured in vitro. These receptors were obtained from a human donor who had recovered from COVID-19.

The CDR3 loop is CASAQGSRPLSPLHF. The CDR3 DNA follows: TGTGCTAGTGCCCAGGGGTCCCGCCCTTTGTCACCCCTCCACTTT. The chain uses TRBV12-5 and TRBJ1-6; TRBD1 might be the D (6 bases). CDR1 and CDR2 from the germline V gene are LGHNT and FRNRAP. The length of the CDR3 is 15 residues. Trimming removed 7 bases from V and 10 bases from J, with 20 bases in between.

The chain couples TRBV27 to TRBJ2-1; 13 nucleotides align to TRBD2. This CDR3 has 16 residues. Per the germline V gene, CDR1 is MNHEY and CDR2 is SMNVEV (reference sequence). V lost 3 bases and J lost 6; bases outside the gene matches: 5. Written as DNA, the CDR3 is TGTGCCAGCAGTTTGGTGAGACTAGCGGGAGGCAATGAGCAGTTCTTC. Amino acids: CASSLVRLAGGNEQFF.

This rearrangement joins TRBV27 to TRBJ2-4; D might be TRBD1 (6 bases). CDR1 is MNHEY, CDR2 SMNVEV, per germline (reference sequence). Trimming shortened V by 6 bases and J by 2 bases, and 14 bases separated the two germline ends. The CDR3 totals 15 residues. The CDR3 region has the DNA TGTGCCAGCAGAAGGACAGCGAACACCAAAAACATTCAGTACTTC. Residues: CASRRTANTKNIQYF.

This sequence joins TRBV6-1 and TRBJ2-5, with D perhaps being TRBD1 or TRBD2 (5 bases each). Trimming stripped 5 bases from V and 1 base from J, with 20 bases between. Per germline, CDR1 MNHNS and CDR2 SASEGT. This CDR3 has 17 residues. CDR3 amino acids: CASSRGVWDGLQETQYF. DNA of the CDR3: TGTGCCAGCAGTCGAGGAGTGTGGGACGGACTCCAAGAGACCCAGTACTTC.

The chain uses TRBV20-1 and TRBJ2-3; perhaps TRBD1 as D (6 bases). Trimming removed 0 bases at V and 2 bases at J, with 15 bases between. Germline CDR1 and CDR2: DFQATT and SNEGSKA (reference sequence). The CDR3 is 16 residues long. CDR3 nucleotide sequence: TGCAGTGCTAGAGATCTGTTGGACAGAATCACAGATACGCAGTATTTT. This translates into CSARDLLDRITDTQYF.

The V gene is TRBV20-1, the J gene TRBJ1-2; D perhaps matches TRBD1 (5 bases). V was clipped by 1 base and J by 7 bases, with 13 bases between them. Germline V gene lookup returns CDR1 DFQATT and CDR2 SNEGSKA (reference sequence). This CDR3 region has 13 residues. The CDR3 loop reads CSARGATGGGYTF. CDR3 nucleotides: TGCAGTGCTAGAGGGGCAACCGGGGGTGGCTACACCTTC.

V and J are TRBV7-3 and TRBJ2-1; D perhaps matches TRBD2 (6 bases). From germline, CDR1 is SGHTA and CDR2 FQGTGA. The CDR3 is 18 amino acids. V shed 2 bases and J shed 4 bases, with 21 bases lying between them. CDR3 DNA sequence: TGTGCCAGCAGCTTAGCGAACGGAGGGAGTAGCGCTTACAATGAGCAGTTCTTC. Encoded protein: CASSLANGGSSAYNEQFF. Looking up the rest from reference TRBV7-3 and TRBJ2-1 gives the full variable domain: GAGVSQTPSNKVTEKGKYVELRCDPISGHTALYWYRQSLGQGPEFLIYFQGTGAADDSGLPNDRFFAVRPEGSVSTLKIQRTERGDSAVYLCASSLANGGSSAYNEQFFGPGTRLTVL.

V usage is TRBV7-2 and J usage is TRBJ2-7; 8 positions agree with TRBD1. Trimming cost V 5 bases and J 3 bases; bases outside gene matches: 3. This CDR3 is 13 amino acids long. CDR1 and CDR2 from the germline V gene are SGHTA and FQGNSA. In DNA, the CDR3 is TGTGCCAGCAGCGGCGGACAGGGCTACGAGCAGTACTTC. The encoded protein is CASSGGQGYEQYF.

The chain joins TRBV6-2 or TRBV6-3 to TRBJ2-5; D may be TRBD2 (6 bases). V lost 4 bases and J lost 5, with 17 bases in between. The CDR3 runs 15 residues. Germline CDR1 reads MNHEY; CDR2 reads SVGEGT. The CDR3 DNA sequence: TGTGCCAGCAGTTCCCCGACTAGTGGGGGGGAGACCCAGTACTTC. Its translation: CASSSPTSGGETQYF.

The chain uses TRBV6-2 or TRBV6-3 and TRBJ1-1; 7 nucleotides line up with TRBD1. The CDR3 has 14 amino acids. CDR1 is MNHEY, CDR2 SVGEGT, per germline. The J segment lost 4 bases and the V segment lost 6 bases, leaving 8 bases of the junction unmatched. CDR3 residues: CASRATGAGTEAFF. The CDR3 DNA sequence: TGTGCCAGCAGAGCAACAGGGGCTGGCACTGAAGCTTTCTTT.

The chain joins TRBV28 to TRBJ2-5, with a possible D match to TRBD2 (7 bases). Looked up from germline, CDR1 is MDHEN and CDR2 is SYDVKM. CDR3 length: 15 residues. Trimming pared 4 bases from V and 4 bases from J, leaving 16 bases between. CDR3 DNA sequence: TGTGCCAGCAGTTCACTTGGGGGCGGGAGAGAGACCCAGTACTTC. It yields the protein CASSSLGGGRETQYF.

V is TRBV7-9 and J is TRBJ1-2; 7 bases fit TRBD1. The germline CDR1 and CDR2 sequences are SEHNR and FQNEAQ (reference sequence). There are 16 residues in the CDR3. The V gene end was trimmed by 0 bases and the J gene end by 6 bases; junction bases not matched to a gene: 10. In DNA, the CDR3 is TGTGCCAGCAGCTTAGCCAAAAGCAGGGGGGATGATGGCTACACCTTC. It encodes CASSLAKSRGDDGYTF.

The V call is TRBV27, the J call TRBJ2-2, with 7 bases lining up with TRBD2. Germline V gives CDR1 MNHEY, CDR2 SMNVEV (reference sequence). This CDR3 spans 15 amino acids. With V trimmed by 6 bases and J by 3 bases, 7 bases remained unmatched. The CDR3 region is CASRRERDYTGELFF. Written as DNA, the CDR3 is TGTGCCAGCAGACGGGAGCGGGACTACACCGGGGAGCTGTTTTTT.

The chain's CDR3 is CASSYQTGNEQYF. The CDR3 nucleotides read TGTGCCAGCAGTTACCAGACAGGGAACGAGCAGTACTTC. This chain connects TRBV6-5 to TRBJ2-7, with 7 bases that match TRBD1. Germline values: CDR1 MNHEY, CDR2 SVGAGI. Trimming at V came to 2 bases and at J to 5 bases, leaving 3 bases not matched to a gene. This CDR3 has 13 amino acids.

The chain links TRBV9 to TRBJ2-2; a weak D match, TRBD1 (6 bases). Germline-derived CDR1 and CDR2 are SGDLS and YYNGEE. This CDR3 spans 15 amino acids. V lost 0 bases and J lost 1, with 7 bases in between. The CDR3 DNA reads TGTGCCAGCAGCGTAGTGGACAGGAACACCGGGGAGCTGTTTTTT. The encoded protein is CASSVVDRNTGELFF.

The rearrangement joins TRBV10-3 to TRBJ2-2, with D possibly TRBD2 on 6 matching bases. Trimming stripped 7 bases from V and 3 bases from J, with 12 bases between. This CDR3 is 14 amino acids long. Germline V CDR1 and CDR2: ENHRY, SYGVKD. In DNA form, the CDR3 reads TGTGCCATCAAACTAGCTCTAGACACCGGGGAGCTGTTTTTT. Amino acid sequence: CAIKLALDTGELFF.

The V gene is TRBV19, the J gene TRBJ1-5, with TRBD1 matching over 7 bases. Trimming at V came to 6 bases and at J to 3 bases, leaving 8 bases not matched to a gene. The CDR3 sequence is 15 residues long. The V gene's germline CDR1 is LNHDA and CDR2 SQIVND (reference sequence). DNA of the CDR3: TGTGCCAGTAGGGACCCGGGACAGTTCAATCAGCCCCAGCATTTT. Protein product: CASRDPGQFNQPQHF.